What follows are 25 T cell receptor beta chains derived from one specimen sequenced in a study of T cell repertoires in cytomegalovirus infection. The antigens of these receptors remain unknown. TCRdb recomputed calls from the reads with MiXCR, one row per CDR3 protein. The sample includes under 300,000 distinct CDR3 sequences, roughly a fifth of them seen just once. The sequencing here drew on cultured PBMCs, taken from culture after CMV antigen stimulation. The receptors come from a human donor in good health (CMV status not recorded). Some clones in this sample may be carry-over from other donors' samples.

V and J are TRBV29-1 and TRBJ2-7; 10 positions agree with TRBD2. Germline V gene sequence: CDR1 SQVTM, CDR2 ANQGSEA. There are 14 residues in the CDR3. Unmatched junction bases numbered 6, after V lost 3 bases and J lost 4 bases. Written as DNA, the CDR3 is TGCAGCGTTGAGCGACTAGCGGGTAATTACGAGCAGTACTTC. Translation gives CSVERLAGNYEQYF.

This clonotype has more than one count but fewer than ten. The chain uses TRBV20-1 and TRBJ2-7, with TRBD1 matching 9 bases. Germline V CDR1 and CDR2: DFQATT, SNEGSKA (reference sequence). Trimming removed 5 bases from V and 6 bases from J; junction bases left unmatched: 8. This CDR3 spans 13 amino acids. The CDR3 region is CSAVRGTGTEQYF. In nucleotides, the CDR3 is TGCAGTGCTGTGCGCGGGACAGGGACCGAGCAGTACTTC.

This clonotype was seen repeatedly, ten times or more. The chain joins TRBV11-3 to TRBJ2-5; TRBD1 agrees at 7 bases. Germline assignment: CDR1 SGHNT and CDR2 YENEEA. Trimming took 0 bases from V and 5 from J; bases not matched to a gene: 12. The CDR3 is 17 residues long. This chain's CDR3 is CASSLDKQGRFRETQYF. DNA for the CDR3: TGTGCCAGCAGCTTAGATAAACAGGGGCGATTTCGGGAGACCCAGTACTTC. Combining the CDR3 with reference TRBV11-3 and TRBJ2-5 gives the whole variable domain EAGVVQSPRYKIIEKKQPVAFWCNPISGHNTLYWYLQNLGQGPELLIRYENEEAVDDSQLPKDRFSAERLKGVDSTLKIQPAELGDSAVYLCASSLDKQGRFRETQYFGPGTRLLVL.

This clonotype was recorded at least ten times. The J gene is TRBJ2-3, the V gene TRBV6-1, with TRBD2 matching 10 bases. After removal of 5 bases from V and 5 bases from J, the junction contained 4 bases not matched to a gene. Germline V gene lookup returns CDR1 MNHNS and CDR2 SASEGT. This CDR3 has 14 amino acids. This CDR3 is CASSSRTSGDTQYF. The CDR3 DNA follows: TGTGCCAGCAGTTCCCGGACTAGCGGAGATACGCAGTATTTT.

This clonotype was detected many times. This chain joins TRBV7-2 and TRBJ2-7, with a possible D match to TRBD2 (6 bases). This CDR3 is built from 14 residues. Germline CDR1 SGHTA, CDR2 FQGNSA. V lost 5 bases and J 3 bases, leaving 14 bases between the germline ends. CDR3 sequence reads: CASSPDGGGYEQYF. CDR3 in DNA: TGTGCCAGCAGCCCGGACGGGGGAGGCTACGAGCAGTACTTC.

This clonotype has just a few counts. The gene calls are TRBV27 and TRBJ2-7; 7 bases are a match to TRBD1. This CDR3 is 15 amino acids long. The V segment lost 2 bases and the J segment 0 bases; nucleotides outside the gene matches: 4. CDR1 MNHEY and CDR2 SMNVEV come from the germline V gene (reference sequence). This CDR3 is CASSLGRGNSYEQYF. As DNA, the CDR3 is TGTGCCAGCAGTTTAGGCAGGGGGAACTCCTACGAGCAGTACTTC.

J is TRBJ2-3 and V is TRBV5-1; D gene uncertain. The CDR3 extends over 14 amino acids. Trimming shortened V by 5 bases and J by 1 base, and 11 bases separated the two germline ends. CDR1 is SGHRS and CDR2 is YFSETQ in the germline V gene. The CDR3 DNA reads TGCGCCAGCAGGGTCACGGCTGGCACAGATACGCAGTATTTT. Translation gives CASRVTAGTDTQYF. The whole variable domain, remainder taken from reference TRBV5-1 and TRBJ2-3, is KAGVTQTPRYLIKTRGQQVTLSCSPISGHRSVSWYQQTPGQGLQFLFEYFSETQRNKGNFPGRFSGRQFSNSRSEMNVSTLELGDSALYLCASRVTAGTDTQYFGPGTRLTVL.

This clonotype was counted a few times. J is TRBJ1-2 and V is TRBV12-3 or TRBV12-4; D is possibly TRBD1 (5 bases). V was cut by 5 bases and J by 4 bases, with 8 bases left in between. The CDR3 has 12 amino acids. The CDR3 loop is CASSRGVYGYTF. DNA for the CDR3: TGTGCCAGCAGTCGGGGCGTCTATGGCTACACCTTC.

This clonotype came up a few times. V usage is TRBV2 and J usage is TRBJ2-7; D may be TRBD1 or TRBD2 (5 bases each). The CDR3 has 14 amino acids. Between the trimmed V and J ends, which lost 1 base and 5 bases, there was a span of 12 bases. Germline V lookup: CDR1 SNHLY, CDR2 FYNNEI. CDR3 sequence: CASSEVGVRDEQYF. The CDR3 coding sequence is TGTGCCAGCAGTGAAGTGGGGGTCAGGGACGAGCAGTACTTC.

V and J are TRBV27 and TRBJ2-1; D is possibly TRBD1 (6 bases). Germline V gene sequence: CDR1 MNHEY, CDR2 SMNVEV (reference sequence). Deletions cut 5 bases from V and 7 bases from J, with 18 bases between. The CDR3 is made up of 15 amino acids. DNA of the CDR3: TGTGCCAGCAGTCCCTCAGGGGTGGTCGAGAATGAGCAGTTCTTC. It specifies CASSPSGVVENEQFF.

V usage is TRBV7-2 and J usage is TRBJ2-3, with a possible D match to TRBD1 (6 bases). V was cut by 2 bases and J by 2 bases, with 11 bases left in between. CDR3 length: 15 amino acids. Per germline, CDR1 SGHTA and CDR2 FQGNSA. CDR3 nucleotides: TGTGCCAGCAGCTTATGGGGGCCTAACACAGATACGCAGTATTTT. Protein product: CASSLWGPNTDTQYF.

This clonotype has just a few counts. The chain combines TRBV6-2 or TRBV6-3 with TRBJ1-1; a weak D match, TRBD1 (5 bases). This CDR3 has 13 residues. V lost 4 bases to trimming and J lost 8 bases, with 14 bases between them. CDR1 MNHEY and CDR2 SVGEGT come from the germline V gene. CDR3 region: CASSWRRDAEAFF. CDR3 DNA sequence: TGTGCCAGCAGTTGGCGACGGGACGCGGAAGCTTTCTTT.

Concerning this clonotype: This may arise from a read error, as a much more abundant clone is one base away. The chain carries TRBV7-2 and TRBJ1-2; the D gene is possibly TRBD1 (6 bases). Germline V lookup: CDR1 SGHTA, CDR2 FQGNSA. CDR3 length: 16 amino acids. The CDR3 loop is CASSPHGTGLLYGYNF. The CDR3 bases are TGTGCCAGCAGCCCCCACGGAACAGGGCTACTCTATGGCTACAACTTC.

This clonotype has only a few counts. The rearrangement joins TRBV19 to TRBJ2-3; TRBD1 or TRBD2 may be the D gene (5 bases each). Germline CDR1 reads LNHDA; CDR2 reads SQIVND (reference sequence). The V end was cut by 2 bases, the J end by 6 bases, with 12 bases between. The CDR3 length is 14 residues. In DNA, the CDR3 is TGTGCCAGTAGTATACGAGGGGAACGGGATACGCAGTATTTT. Translation gives CASSIRGERDTQYF.

This clonotype appeared many times. The rearrangement uses TRBV6-5 and TRBJ1-1; the D gene is possibly TRBD1 (5 bases). This CDR3 is built from 16 residues. Germline V gene data show CDR1 as MNHEY and CDR2 as SVGAGI. V lost 3 bases and J lost 4, with 18 bases in between. The chain's CDR3 is CASSYRSRVRGTEAFF. In DNA form, the CDR3 reads TGTGCCAGCAGTTATAGGAGCAGGGTTCGGGGCACTGAAGCTTTCTTT.

The chain has TRBV7-4 and TRBJ2-1, with D unresolved. The CDR3 has 13 residues. Per germline, CDR1 SGHVT and CDR2 SQSDAQ. The ends were cut back, 2 bases at V and 4 bases at J, with 6 bases in the middle. CDR3 nucleotide sequence: TGTGCCAGCAGCTTAAGGATTTACAATGAGCAGTTCTTC. Residues: CASSLRIYNEQFF.

The chain combines TRBV20-1 with TRBJ1-4, with TRBD1 as a possible D gene (5 bases). There are 14 residues in the CDR3. The V end was cut by 0 bases, the J end by 7 bases, with 12 bases between. Per the germline V gene, CDR1 is DFQATT and CDR2 is SNEGSKA (reference sequence). The chain's CDR3 is CSARDTAGGEKLFF. The CDR3 DNA is TGCAGTGCTAGAGATACGGCGGGGGGTGAAAAACTGTTTTTT.

The chain combines TRBV6-2 or TRBV6-3 with TRBJ2-7; D is tentatively TRBD1 or TRBD2 (5 bases each). This CDR3 spans 17 amino acids. Germline CDR1 reads MNHEY; CDR2 reads SVGEGT. V was pared by 0 bases and J by 2 bases, with 17 bases between. In DNA, the CDR3 is TGTGCCAGCAGTTACTCGACGATGGTCGGGGACGCCTACGAGCAGTACTTC. It specifies CASSYSTMVGDAYEQYF.

In the case of this clonotype: The junction does not match germline at one end; this may be a read error. The rearrangement links TRBV27 to TRBJ2-3; D perhaps matches TRBD2 (6 bases). The CDR3 extends over 14 amino acids. Germline CDR1 is MNHEY and CDR2 is SMNVEV (reference sequence). CDR3 nucleotide sequence: TGTGCCTGCAGTTTCGGAGGGATCGGAAATACGCAGTATTTT. Its translation: CACSFGGIGNTQYF.

The chain recombines TRBV12-3 or TRBV12-4 with TRBJ2-1; D unclear. Trimming took off 0 bases at V and 5 bases at J, with 17 bases between the two ends. The CDR3 consists of 17 residues. The CDR3 protein is CASSLARRLAFNNEQFF. In DNA form, the CDR3 reads TGTGCCAGCAGTTTAGCGCGCCGGTTAGCATTTAACAATGAGCAGTTCTTC.

This chain joins TRBV30 and TRBJ1-1; 7 bases line up with TRBD1. J was trimmed by 2 bases and V by 1 base; bases with no gene match: 4. Germline values: CDR1 GTSNPN, CDR2 SVGIG (reference sequence). The CDR3 is 14 amino acids. The CDR3, as DNA: TGTGCCTGGAGTGGGGACAGCTCTAACACTGAAGCTTTCTTT. Protein product: CAWSGDSSNTEAFF. The complete variable domain, with remaining parts taken from reference TRBV30 and TRBJ1-1, reads SQTIHQWPATLVQPVGSPLSLECTVEGTSNPNLYWYRQAAGRGLQLLFYSVGIGQISSEVPQNLSASRPQDRQFILSSKKLLLSDSGFYLCAWSGDSSNTEAFFGQGTRLTVV.

Ten or more counts support this clonotype. This sequence joins TRBV7-9 and TRBJ1-1; D call uncertain. Germline lookup yields CDR1 SEHNR and CDR2 FQNEAQ (reference sequence). V lost 1 base and J 3 bases, leaving 9 bases between the germline ends. There are 14 residues in the CDR3. The CDR3 is CASSLVVYDTEAFF. CDR3 bases: TGTGCCAGCAGCTTAGTGGTTTATGACACTGAAGCTTTCTTT. The full variable domain, rest sourced from reference TRBV7-9 and TRBJ1-1, is DTGVSQNPRHKITKRGQNVTFRCDPISEHNRLYWYRQTLGQGPEFLTYFQNEAQLEKSRLLSDRFSAERPKGSFSTLEIQRTEQGDSAMYLCASSLVVYDTEAFFGQGTRLTVV.

This clonotype occurred a few times. This chain uses TRBV29-1 with TRBJ2-7; perhaps TRBD2 as D (5 bases). The CDR3 is made up of 12 amino acids. CDR1 and CDR2 from the germline V gene are SQVTM and ANQGSEA. In DNA form, the CDR3 reads TGCAGCGCCCCCCTGGACTCCTGCGAGCAGTACGTC. Translating gives CSAPLDSCEQYV.

In its sample, this clonotype was seen a few times. The V gene is TRBV10-3, the J gene TRBJ2-5; D ambiguous. The CDR3 is 13 residues long. V was trimmed by 4 bases and J by 5 bases, leaving 11 bases between them. Germline V gives CDR1 ENHRY, CDR2 SYGVKD. CDR3 protein: CAISVVDGETQYF. CDR3 nucleotide sequence: TGTGCCATCAGTGTTGTAGACGGGGAGACCCAGTACTTC.

This rearrangement joins TRBV27 to TRBJ2-5; D is ambiguous. V lost 0 bases to trimming and J lost 0 bases, with 11 bases between them. The CDR3 loop spans 16 amino acids. Germline V lookup: CDR1 MNHEY, CDR2 SMNVEV (reference sequence). CDR3 sequence (DNA): TGTGCCAGCAGTTTATCGAAACACACCCACCAAGAGACCCAGTACTTC. Its translation is CASSLSKHTHQETQYF.